Shown below are 8 T cell receptor beta chains from a single sample sequenced in a study of blood T cell repertoires in COVID-19. The protocol was immunoSEQ multiplex PCR, while the TCRdb copy is restricted to in-frame clones and leaves out a portion. The profile covers some 260,000 clones, with around nine tenths appearing a single time and 10% taken by the ten largest. The sample taken for sequencing was peripheral blood. The source of these receptors is a woman aged 65 to 85 with COVID-19, enrolled during active disease.

CDR3: CASSLGQVTDTQYF. CDR3 sequence (DNA): TGTGCCAGCAGCTTAGGGCAGGTCACAGATACGCAGTATTTT. The chain employs TRBV7-6 and TRBJ2-3, with unresolved D. This CDR3 region has 14 residues. In germline, CDR1 is SGHVS, CDR2 FNYEAQ. Trimming removed 1 base at V and 2 bases at J, with 7 bases between.

The chain joins TRBV6-1 to TRBJ2-3; TRBD2 agrees at 11 bases. Germline CDR1 reads MNHNS; CDR2 reads SASEGT. Trimming removed 3 bases from V and 6 bases from J; junction bases left unmatched: 11. This CDR3 contains 17 residues. CDR3 residues: CASSDPTSGNPTDTQYF. CDR3 DNA: TGTGCCAGCAGTGACCCGACTAGCGGGAACCCAACCGATACGCAGTATTTT.

The chain joins TRBV6-5 to TRBJ2-3; the D is unclear. This CDR3 region has 12 residues. Germline values: CDR1 MNHEY, CDR2 SVGAGI. V was shortened by 4 bases and J by 6 bases, with 8 bases between the two germline ends. As DNA, the CDR3 is TGTGCCAGCAGTTCAGGTGCGGATACGCAGTATTTT. Residues: CASSSGADTQYF.

The chain is built from TRBV11-3 and TRBJ1-1; D is undetermined. Trimming removed 1 base at V and 1 base at J, with 13 bases between. The CDR3 totals 16 residues. Germline values: CDR1 SGHNT, CDR2 YENEEA. The CDR3 bases are TGTGCCAGCAGCTTAGTATCTAGGACTGGGAACACTGAAGCTTTCTTT. The encoded protein is CASSLVSRTGNTEAFF.

The chain combines TRBV6-1 with TRBJ1-2; 7 nucleotides align to TRBD1. The trim removed 1 base at V and 0 bases at J, leaving 2 bases unmatched. This CDR3 has 15 residues. Germline V lookup: CDR1 MNHNS, CDR2 SASEGT. CDR3 region: CASSEGGTANYGYTF. CDR3 in DNA: TGTGCCAGCAGTGAAGGGGGGACAGCTAACTATGGCTACACCTTC.

The chain recombines TRBV20-1 with TRBJ2-7; TRBD2 is a possible D gene (6 bases). This CDR3 region has 14 residues. Trimming removed 3 bases at V and 2 bases at J, with 14 bases between. Germline CDR1 DFQATT, CDR2 SNEGSKA (reference sequence). CDR3 DNA: TGCAGTGCTAGTTCGGGACTGGTGACCTACGAGCAGTACTTC. Amino acids: CSASSGLVTYEQYF.

The chain couples TRBV6-5 to TRBJ1-2, with D tentatively TRBD1 (5 bases). CDR3 size: 13 residues. Germline V gives CDR1 MNHEY, CDR2 SVGAGI. With 2 bases removed from V and 6 bases from J, the gap between germline ends came to 10 bases. CDR3 in amino acids: CASSYGAGNGYTF. Here the CDR3 DNA reads TGTGCCAGCAGTTACGGCGCAGGGAATGGCTACACCTTC.

The rearrangement uses TRBV28 and TRBJ1-2; TRBD1 aligns across 7 bases. The V and J ends lost 7 bases and 6 bases, in that order; junction bases with no gene match: 8. Germline values: CDR1 MDHEN, CDR2 SYDVKM. The CDR3 has 13 residues. CDR3 amino acids: CASTGGSVDGYTF. The DNA for the CDR3 is TGTGCCAGCACAGGGGGGTCGGTGGATGGCTACACCTTC.